The present T cell receptor beta chain was sequenced within a study of blood T cell repertoires in COVID-19. The wider study: PBMCs, B-cell-depleted T cells, or T cells provided the cDNA or gDNA that made up the material.

In the original workflow: Counts of nucleated cells, estimated from reference gene primer amplification, were obtained. This table comes from immunoSEQ multiplex PCR, and its TCRdb copy is limited to in-frame clones, with some not included. The V and J calls and the clone size are those of that table, but D and trimming were determined from the DNA. The sample lists roughly 140,000 clones; roughly 88% were seen once. Patients of the Seattle cohort, enrolled during active infection, were followed longitudinally. In germline, CDR1 is SGHRS, CDR2 YFSETQ. With 4 bases clipped from V and 5 bases from J, the junction kept 9 bases outside the gene matches. The CDR3 consists of 15 residues.

The receptor was isolated from a woman aged 55-70 years with COVID-19, enrolled during active disease. V usage is TRBV5-1 and J usage is TRBJ1-2; 9 bases map to TRBD1. The sequencing input was peripheral blood. The CDR3 coding sequence is TGCGCCAGCAGCGCTACACAGGGGGCGGAGTATGGCTACACCTTC. This sequence encodes CASSATQGAEYGYTF.